This T cell receptor beta chain was sequenced for a study of T cells in Graves' hyperthyroidism and ophthalmopathy. The source material, RNA transcripts, was used to amplify TCR beta CDR3 regions. First-round RT-PCR targeting the TCR CDR3 was performed with the HTBI primer set. TCRdb ran MiXCR on the multiplex PCR reads and lists one entry per CDR3 protein. The repertoire has a few hundred thousand distinct CDR3 sequences, more than 15% of them found once; the top ten carry 25% to 35%. The germline V gene has CDR1 MGHRA and CDR2 YSYEKL. The CDR3 spans 14 residues. The trim removed 0 bases at V and 8 bases at J, leaving 3 bases unmatched. This clonotype was recorded a few times.

The chain joins TRBV4-1 to TRBJ2-1, with 8 positions matching TRBD2. This receptor was taken from a woman in her 30s with Graves' ophthalmopathy. The sequenced sample was blood. CDR3 in DNA: TGCGCCAGCAGCCAAGATCCTAGCGGGTATGAGCAGTTCTTC. This codes for CASSQDPSGYEQFF.